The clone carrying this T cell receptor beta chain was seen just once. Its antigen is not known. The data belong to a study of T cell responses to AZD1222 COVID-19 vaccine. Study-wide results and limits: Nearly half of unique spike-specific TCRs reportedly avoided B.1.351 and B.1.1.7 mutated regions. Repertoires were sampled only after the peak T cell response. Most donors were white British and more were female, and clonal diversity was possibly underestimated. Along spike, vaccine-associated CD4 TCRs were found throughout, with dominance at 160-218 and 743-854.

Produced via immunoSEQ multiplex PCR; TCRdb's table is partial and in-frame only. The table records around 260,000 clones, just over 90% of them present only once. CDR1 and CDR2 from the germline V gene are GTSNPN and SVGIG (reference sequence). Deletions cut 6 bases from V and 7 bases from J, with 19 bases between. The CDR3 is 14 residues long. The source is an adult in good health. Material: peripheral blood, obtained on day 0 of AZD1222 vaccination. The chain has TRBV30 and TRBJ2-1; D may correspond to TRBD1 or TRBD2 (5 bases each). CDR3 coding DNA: TGTGCCTGCAAATATGGGGGACCCGATAATGAGCAGTTCTTC. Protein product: CACKYGGPDNEQFF.